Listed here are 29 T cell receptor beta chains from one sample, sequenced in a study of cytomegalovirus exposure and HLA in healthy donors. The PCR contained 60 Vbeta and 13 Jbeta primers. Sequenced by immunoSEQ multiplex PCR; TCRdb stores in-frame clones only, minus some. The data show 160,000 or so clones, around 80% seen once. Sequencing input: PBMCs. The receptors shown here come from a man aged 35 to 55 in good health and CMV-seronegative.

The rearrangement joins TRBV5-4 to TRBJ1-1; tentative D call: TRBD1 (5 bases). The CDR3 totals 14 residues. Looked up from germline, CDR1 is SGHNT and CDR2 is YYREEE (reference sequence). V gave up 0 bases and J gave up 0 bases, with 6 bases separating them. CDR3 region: CASSLARVNTEAFF. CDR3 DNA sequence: TGTGCCAGCAGCTTGGCCAGGGTGAACACTGAAGCTTTCTTT. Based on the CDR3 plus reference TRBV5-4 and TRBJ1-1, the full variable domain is ETGVTQSPTHLIKTRGQQVTLRCSSQSGHNTVSWYQQALGQGPQFIFQYYREEENGRGNFPPRFSGLQFPNYSSELNVNALELDDSALYLCASSLARVNTEAFFGQGTRLTVV.

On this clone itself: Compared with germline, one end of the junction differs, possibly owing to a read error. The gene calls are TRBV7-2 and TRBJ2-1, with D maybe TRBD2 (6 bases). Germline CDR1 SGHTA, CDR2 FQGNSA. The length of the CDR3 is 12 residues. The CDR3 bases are TGTGCCAGCAGCCCCTCCCCGGGAGATATGATCTTC. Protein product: CASSPSPGDMIF.

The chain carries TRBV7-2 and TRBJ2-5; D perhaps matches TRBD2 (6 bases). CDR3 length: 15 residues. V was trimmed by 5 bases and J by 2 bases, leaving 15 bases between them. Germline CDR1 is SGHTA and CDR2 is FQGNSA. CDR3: CASSVPRGGQETQYF. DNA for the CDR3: TGTGCCAGCAGCGTACCCCGTGGGGGGCAAGAGACCCAGTACTTC.

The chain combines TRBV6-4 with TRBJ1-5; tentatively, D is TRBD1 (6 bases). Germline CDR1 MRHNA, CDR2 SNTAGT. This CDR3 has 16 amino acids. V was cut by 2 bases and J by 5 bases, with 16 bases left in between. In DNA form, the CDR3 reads TGTGCCAGCAGTGACGTACAGGGTAAGGGGGATCAGCCCCAGCATTTT. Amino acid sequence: CASSDVQGKGDQPQHF.

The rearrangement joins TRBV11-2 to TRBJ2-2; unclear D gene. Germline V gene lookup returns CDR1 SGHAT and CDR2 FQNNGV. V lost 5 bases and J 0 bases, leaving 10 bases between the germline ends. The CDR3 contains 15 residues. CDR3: CASSVGLANTGELFF. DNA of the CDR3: TGTGCCAGCAGCGTGGGTCTAGCGAACACCGGGGAGCTGTTTTTT.

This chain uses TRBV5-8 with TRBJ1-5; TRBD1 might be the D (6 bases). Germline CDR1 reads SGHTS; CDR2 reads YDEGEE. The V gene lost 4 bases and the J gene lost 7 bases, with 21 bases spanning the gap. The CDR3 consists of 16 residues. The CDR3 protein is CASSIWGGGGRQPQHF. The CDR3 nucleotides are TGTGCCAGCAGCATATGGGGTGGGGGGGGCCGCCAGCCCCAGCATTTT.

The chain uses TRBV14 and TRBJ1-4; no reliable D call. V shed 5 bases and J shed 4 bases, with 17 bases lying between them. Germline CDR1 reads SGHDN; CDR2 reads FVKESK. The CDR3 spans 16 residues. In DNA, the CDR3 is TGTGCCAGCAGCTACCTCCGGGGTGACCTTAATGAAAAACTGTTTTTT. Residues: CASSYLRGDLNEKLFF.

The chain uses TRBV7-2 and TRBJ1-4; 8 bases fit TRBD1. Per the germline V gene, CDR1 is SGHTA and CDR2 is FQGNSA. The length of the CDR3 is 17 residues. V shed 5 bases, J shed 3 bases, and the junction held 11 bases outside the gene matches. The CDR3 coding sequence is TGTGCCAGCAGCCCCCGGGGCAGGGGGCCGGCTAATGAAAAACTGTTTTTT. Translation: CASSPRGRGPANEKLFF.

The CDR3 protein is CASSPTGTQETQYF. DNA of the CDR3: TGCGCCAGCAGCCCGACAGGAACTCAAGAGACCCAGTACTTC. The chain carries TRBV5-1 and TRBJ2-5, with D maybe TRBD1 (6 bases). CDR1 is SGHRS and CDR2 is YFSETQ in the germline V gene. There are 14 residues in the CDR3. V shed 4 bases and J shed 2 bases, with 12 bases lying between them.

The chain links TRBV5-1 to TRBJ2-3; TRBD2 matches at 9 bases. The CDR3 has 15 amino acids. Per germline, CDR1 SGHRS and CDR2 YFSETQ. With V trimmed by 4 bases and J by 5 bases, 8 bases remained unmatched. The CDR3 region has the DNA TGCGCCAGCAGCCGAACGCGGGGGGGGGTAGATACGCAGTATTTT. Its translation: CASSRTRGGVDTQYF.

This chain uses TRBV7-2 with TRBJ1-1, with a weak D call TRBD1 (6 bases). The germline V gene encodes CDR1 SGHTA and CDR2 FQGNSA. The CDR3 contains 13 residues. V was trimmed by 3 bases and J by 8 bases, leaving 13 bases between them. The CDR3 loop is CASSLGHNSEAFF. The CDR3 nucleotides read TGTGCCAGCAGCTTGGGACATAACAGCGAAGCTTTCTTT. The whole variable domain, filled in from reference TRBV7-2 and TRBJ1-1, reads GAGVSQSPSNKVTEKGKDVELRCDPISGHTALYWYRQSLGQGLEFLIYFQGNSAPDKSGLPSDRFSAERTGGSVSTLTIQRTQQEDSAVYLCASSLGHNSEAFFGQGTRLTVV.

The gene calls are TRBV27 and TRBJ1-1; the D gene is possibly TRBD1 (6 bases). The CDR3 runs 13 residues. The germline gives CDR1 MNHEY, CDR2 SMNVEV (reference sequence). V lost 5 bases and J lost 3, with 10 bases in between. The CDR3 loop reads CASSLYRDTEAFF. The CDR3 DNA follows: TGTGCCAGCAGTCTCTACAGGGACACTGAAGCTTTCTTT.

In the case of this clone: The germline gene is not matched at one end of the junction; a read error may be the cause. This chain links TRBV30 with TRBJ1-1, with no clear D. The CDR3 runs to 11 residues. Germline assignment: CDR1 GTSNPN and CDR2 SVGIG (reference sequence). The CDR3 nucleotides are TGTGCCTGGAATTCGAACACTGAGGCTTCCTTT. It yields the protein CAWNSNTEASF. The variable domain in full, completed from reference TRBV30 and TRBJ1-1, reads SQTIHQWPATLVQPVGSPLSLECTVEGTSNPNLYWYRQAAGRGLQLLFYSVGIGQISSEVPQNLSASRPQDRQFILSSKKLLLSDSGFYLCAWNSNTEASFGQGTRLTVV.

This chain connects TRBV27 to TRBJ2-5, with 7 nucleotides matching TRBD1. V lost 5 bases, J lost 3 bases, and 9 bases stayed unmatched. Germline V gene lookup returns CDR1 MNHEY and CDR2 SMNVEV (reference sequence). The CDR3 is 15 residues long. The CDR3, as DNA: TGTGCCAGCAGTCTCTCCTACAGGGGTGAAGAGACCCAGTACTTC. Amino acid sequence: CASSLSYRGEETQYF.

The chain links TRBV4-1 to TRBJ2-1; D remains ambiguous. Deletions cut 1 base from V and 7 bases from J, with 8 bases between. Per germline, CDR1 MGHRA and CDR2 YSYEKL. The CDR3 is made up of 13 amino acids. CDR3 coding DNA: TGCGCCAGCAGCCAAGGGAGCAAAAATGAGCAGTTCTTC. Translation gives CASSQGSKNEQFF.

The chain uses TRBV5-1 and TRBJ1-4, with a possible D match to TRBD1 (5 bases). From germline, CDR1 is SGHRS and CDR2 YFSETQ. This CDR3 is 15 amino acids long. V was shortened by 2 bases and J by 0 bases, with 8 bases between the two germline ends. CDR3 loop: CASSLTGATNEKLFF. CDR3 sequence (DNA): TGCGCCAGCAGCTTAACAGGAGCAACTAATGAAAAACTGTTTTTT. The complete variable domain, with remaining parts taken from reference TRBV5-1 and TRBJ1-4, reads KAGVTQTPRYLIKTRGQQVTLSCSPISGHRSVSWYQQTPGQGLQFLFEYFSETQRNKGNFPGRFSGRQFSNSRSEMNVSTLELGDSALYLCASSLTGATNEKLFFGSGTQLSVL.

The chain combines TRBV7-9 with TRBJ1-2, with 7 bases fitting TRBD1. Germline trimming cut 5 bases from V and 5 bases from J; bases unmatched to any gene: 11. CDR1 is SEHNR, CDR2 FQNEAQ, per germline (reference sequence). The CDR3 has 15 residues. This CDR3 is CASSAADRENYGYTF. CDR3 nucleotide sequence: TGTGCCAGCAGCGCCGCTGACAGGGAGAATTATGGCTACACCTTC.

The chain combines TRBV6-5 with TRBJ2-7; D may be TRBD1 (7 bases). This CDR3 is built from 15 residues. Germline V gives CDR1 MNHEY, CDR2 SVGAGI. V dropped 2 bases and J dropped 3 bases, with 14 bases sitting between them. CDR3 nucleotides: TGTGCCAGCAGTTACCGCCGACAGGGAGGCTACGAGCAGTACTTC. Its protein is CASSYRRQGGYEQYF.

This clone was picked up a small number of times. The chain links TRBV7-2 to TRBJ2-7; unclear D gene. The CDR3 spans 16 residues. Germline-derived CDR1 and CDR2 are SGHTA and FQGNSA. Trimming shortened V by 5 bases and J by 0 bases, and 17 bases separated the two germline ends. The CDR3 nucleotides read TGTGCCAGCAGCCCAGTAGTTGGCTGGAGCTCCTACGAGCAGTACTTC. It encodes CASSPVVGWSSYEQYF.

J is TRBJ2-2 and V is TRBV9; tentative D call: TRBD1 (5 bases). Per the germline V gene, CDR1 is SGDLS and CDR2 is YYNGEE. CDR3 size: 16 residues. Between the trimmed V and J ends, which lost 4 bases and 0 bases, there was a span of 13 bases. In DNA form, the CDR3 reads TGTGCCAGCAGCATATCGACAGTATCGAACACCGGGGAGCTGTTTTTT. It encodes CASSISTVSNTGELFF.

CDR3 sequence (DNA): TGCGCCAGCAGCTTGGAAGGGGGTGATACCTACGAGCAGTACTTC. It codes for CASSLEGGDTYEQYF. The chain has TRBV5-1 and TRBJ2-7; D is possibly TRBD1 (6 bases). Germline V gene data show CDR1 as SGHRS and CDR2 as YFSETQ. Between the trimmed V and J ends, which lost 0 bases and 2 bases, there was a span of 12 bases. The CDR3 totals 15 residues.

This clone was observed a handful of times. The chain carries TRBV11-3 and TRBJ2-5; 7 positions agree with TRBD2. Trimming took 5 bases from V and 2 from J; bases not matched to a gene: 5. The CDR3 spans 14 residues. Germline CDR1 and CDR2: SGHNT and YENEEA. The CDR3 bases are TGTGCCAGCAGCCCCGGGGAGGGTCAAGAGACCCAGTACTTC. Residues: CASSPGEGQETQYF.

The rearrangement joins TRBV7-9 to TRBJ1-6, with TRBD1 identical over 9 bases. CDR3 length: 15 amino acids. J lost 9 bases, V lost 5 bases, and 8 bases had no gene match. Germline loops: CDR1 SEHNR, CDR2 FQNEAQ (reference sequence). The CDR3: CASSPGQGESSPLHF. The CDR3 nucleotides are TGTGCCAGCAGCCCGGGACAGGGAGAAAGTTCACCCCTCCACTTT.

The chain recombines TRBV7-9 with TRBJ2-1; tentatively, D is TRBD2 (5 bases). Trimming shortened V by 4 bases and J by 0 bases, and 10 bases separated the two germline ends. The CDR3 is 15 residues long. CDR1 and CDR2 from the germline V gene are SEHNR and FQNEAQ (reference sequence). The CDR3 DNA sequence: TGTGCCAGCAGCTCCCTGAGGGCCTCCTACAATGAGCAGTTCTTC. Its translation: CASSSLRASYNEQFF.

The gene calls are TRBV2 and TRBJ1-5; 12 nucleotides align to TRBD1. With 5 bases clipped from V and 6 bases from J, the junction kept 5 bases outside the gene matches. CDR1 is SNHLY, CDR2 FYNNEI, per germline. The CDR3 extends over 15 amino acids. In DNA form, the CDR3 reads TGTGCCAGCAGTCTGGGACAGGGGGCGGGTCAGCCCCAGCATTTT. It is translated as CASSLGQGAGQPQHF.

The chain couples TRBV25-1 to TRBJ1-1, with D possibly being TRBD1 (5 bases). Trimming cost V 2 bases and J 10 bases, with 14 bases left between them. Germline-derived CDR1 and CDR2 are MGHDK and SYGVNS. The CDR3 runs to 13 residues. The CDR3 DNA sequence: TGTGCCAGCAGTGAACCCCCCCGGGGGGTAGCTTTCTTT. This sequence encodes CASSEPPRGVAFF.

The CDR3 bases are TGTGCCATCAGTGCTACTAGCGGGGGATCCGAGCAGTACTTC. It codes for CAISATSGGSEQYF. The chain carries TRBV10-3 and TRBJ2-7; 11 nucleotides line up with TRBD2. V shed 4 bases and J 6 bases; nucleotides not matched to a gene: 5. The CDR3 contains 14 residues. CDR1 is ENHRY, CDR2 SYGVKD, per germline.

The DNA of the CDR3 is TGTGCCAGCAGCTTAGCCACTGGGGGGACTAGCGCCGAGCAGTTCTTC. Its translation: CASSLATGGTSAEQFF. The chain uses TRBV7-9 and TRBJ2-1; 10 nucleotides match TRBD2. The CDR3 extends over 16 amino acids. Germline CDR1 and CDR2: SEHNR and FQNEAQ (reference sequence). The J segment lost 10 bases and the V segment lost 0 bases, leaving 9 bases of the junction unmatched.

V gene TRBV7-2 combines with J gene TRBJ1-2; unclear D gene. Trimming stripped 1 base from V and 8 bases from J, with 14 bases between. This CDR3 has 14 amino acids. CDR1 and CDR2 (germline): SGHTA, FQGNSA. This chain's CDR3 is CASSLGDRWRGYTF. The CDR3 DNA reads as TGTGCCAGCAGCTTAGGAGACCGTTGGAGGGGCTACACCTTC.